Listed here are 13 T cell receptor beta chains from one sample, sequenced in a study of T-cell reconstitution after alpha-beta-depleted transplantation in children. The authors prepared the TCRbeta library with unique molecular identifiers. TCRdb used MiXCR to reprocess the PCR reads, holding one entry per CDR3 protein. The profile shows 200,000 to 300,000 distinct CDR3 sequences, 20% to 30% of them singletons. The sample in question was PBMCs, mostly from graft donor cells, obtained 360 days after TCRalphabeta/CD19-depleted stem cell transplant. The receptors stem from a female patient aged 2-10 years who had a stem cell transplant for congenital amegakaryocytic thrombocytopenia, so the T cells may come from the graft donor.

The chain couples TRBV20-1 to TRBJ2-2; 9 bases fit TRBD1. The CDR3 covers 14 residues. With 6 bases clipped from V and 6 bases from J, the junction kept 8 bases outside the gene matches. CDR1 and CDR2 from the germline V gene are DFQATT and SNEGSKA (reference sequence). The CDR3 reads CSATTGGPAGELFF. Written as DNA, the CDR3 is TGCAGTGCCACTACAGGGGGCCCAGCCGGGGAGCTGTTTTTT.

This clonotype was detected only a few times. The rearrangement uses TRBV2 and TRBJ2-7; 7 bases line up with TRBD2. The CDR3 has 18 residues. V lost 4 bases and J lost 1; bases outside the gene matches: 16. Germline values: CDR1 SNHLY, CDR2 FYNNEI. The CDR3 nucleotides read TGTGCCAGCAGTGTTGAGGGAGGGCTAGCATCATTTTCCTACGAGCAGTACTTC. It specifies CASSVEGGLASFSYEQYF.

The V call is TRBV6-2 or TRBV6-3, the J call TRBJ2-1, with a possible D match to TRBD2 (5 bases). The CDR3 has 13 residues. Germline assignment: CDR1 MNHEY and CDR2 SVGEGT. V shed 4 bases and J shed 9 bases, with 13 bases lying between them. The CDR3: CASSFTRFGEQFF. CDR3 sequence (DNA): TGTGCCAGCAGTTTTACTAGGTTTGGTGAGCAGTTCTTC.

In this sample, this clonotype turned up many times. The V and J genes are TRBV13 and TRBJ2-7; D is undetermined. V was cut by 1 base and J by 2 bases, with 6 bases left in between. The CDR3 consists of 13 residues. CDR1 is PRHDT, CDR2 FYEKMQ, per germline (reference sequence). CDR3 region: CASSLVGAYEQYF. CDR3 nucleotides: TGTGCCAGCAGCTTAGTAGGAGCCTACGAGCAGTACTTC.

J is TRBJ2-7 and V is TRBV6-5; maybe TRBD2 (5 bases). Trimming shortened V by 4 bases and J by 6 bases, and 19 bases separated the two germline ends. Looked up from germline, CDR1 is MNHEY and CDR2 is SVGAGI. The CDR3 totals 15 residues. The CDR3 reads CASSWTRLTEGEQYF. For the CDR3, the DNA is TGTGCCAGCAGTTGGACTCGGCTTACTGAAGGCGAGCAGTACTTC.

This clonotype was detected many times. This rearrangement joins TRBV12-3 or TRBV12-4 to TRBJ2-1, with a weak D call TRBD2 (5 bases). The CDR3 covers 13 residues. Between the trimmed V and J ends, which lost 3 bases and 15 bases, there was a span of 18 bases. The CDR3 sequence is CASSFPAAEDRFF. In DNA, the CDR3 is TGTGCCAGCAGTTTTCCAGCAGCGGAAGACCGGTTCTTC.

The table lists this clonotype with many counts. This sequence joins TRBV5-1 and TRBJ2-7; D is tentatively TRBD1 or TRBD2 (5 bases each). The germline V gene encodes CDR1 SGHRS and CDR2 YFSETQ. V dropped 5 bases and J dropped 1 base, with 13 bases sitting between them. CDR3 length equals 14 residues. The CDR3 region is CASSRGLDSYEQYF. Here the CDR3 DNA reads TGCGCCAGCAGTCGGGGCCTGGATTCCTACGAGCAGTACTTC.

In this sample, this clonotype turned up a few times. The genes are TRBV29-1 and TRBJ1-3, with TRBD1 as a possible D gene (5 bases). The ends were cut back, 4 bases at V and 1 base at J, with 11 bases in the middle. The CDR3 runs 14 residues. Germline CDR1 and CDR2: SQVTM and ANQGSEA. The CDR3 spells CSVAGGGSGNTIYF. The CDR3 coding sequence is TGCAGCGTTGCTGGTGGGGGGTCTGGAAACACCATATATTTT.

The chain employs TRBV6-2 or TRBV6-3 and TRBJ2-5; no reliable D call. The V gene lost 7 bases and the J gene lost 1 base, with 7 bases spanning the gap. Germline loops: CDR1 MNHEY, CDR2 SVGEGT. The CDR3 extends over 12 amino acids. The chain's CDR3 is CASNYPQETQYF. The CDR3 DNA follows: TGTGCCAGCAACTACCCCCAAGAGACCCAGTACTTC.

J is TRBJ2-2 and V is TRBV12-3 or TRBV12-4; D is unclear. The CDR3 extends over 12 amino acids. Trimming shortened V by 8 bases and J by 6 bases, and 10 bases separated the two germline ends. Here the CDR3 reads CASRWWAGELFF. Written as DNA, the CDR3 is TGTGCCAGCCGTTGGTGGGCCGGGGAGCTGTTTTTT.

This clonotype was observed a handful of times. The V gene is TRBV2, the J gene TRBJ2-6, with D hard to call. Germline CDR1 is SNHLY and CDR2 is FYNNEI. With 8 bases removed from V and 0 bases from J, the gap between germline ends came to 8 bases. The CDR3 spans 14 residues. CDR3 region: CASAYDSGANVLTF. CDR3 bases: TGTGCCAGCGCCTACGACTCTGGGGCCAACGTCCTGACTTTC.

V gene TRBV7-8 combines with J gene TRBJ2-1; D tentatively reads TRBD1 or TRBD2 (5 bases each). Looked up from germline, CDR1 is SGHVS and CDR2 is FQNEAQ. The V gene lost 10 bases and the J gene lost 7 bases, with 20 bases spanning the gap. The CDR3 runs to 14 residues. CDR3 amino acids: CATSRDGNRNEQFF. The CDR3 coding sequence is TGTGCCACTTCCCGGGACGGAAATCGAAATGAGCAGTTCTTC.

The chain uses TRBV4-1 and TRBJ2-5; D is unclear. Per the germline V gene, CDR1 is MGHRA and CDR2 is YSYEKL. V was cut by 3 bases and J by 1 base, with 6 bases left in between. The CDR3 totals 13 residues. As DNA, the CDR3 is TGCGCCAGCAGCCACTTGTTCCAAGAGACCCAGTACTTC. Protein: CASSHLFQETQYF.